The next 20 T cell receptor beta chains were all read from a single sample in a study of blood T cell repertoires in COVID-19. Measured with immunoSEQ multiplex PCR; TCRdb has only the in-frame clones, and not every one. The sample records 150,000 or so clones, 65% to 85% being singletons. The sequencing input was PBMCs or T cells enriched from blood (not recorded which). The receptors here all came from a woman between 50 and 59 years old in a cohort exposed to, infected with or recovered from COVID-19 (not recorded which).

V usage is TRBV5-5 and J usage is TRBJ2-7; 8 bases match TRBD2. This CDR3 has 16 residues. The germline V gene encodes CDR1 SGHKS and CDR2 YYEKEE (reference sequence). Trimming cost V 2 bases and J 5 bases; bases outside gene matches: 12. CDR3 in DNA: TGTGCCAGCAGCTTTGACGGGGGGGCGTTGAGTAACGAGCAGTACTTC. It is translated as CASSFDGGALSNEQYF.

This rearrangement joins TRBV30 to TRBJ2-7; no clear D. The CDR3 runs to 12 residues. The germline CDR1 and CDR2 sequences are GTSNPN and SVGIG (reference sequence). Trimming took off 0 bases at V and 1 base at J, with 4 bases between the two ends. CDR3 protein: CAWSVQSYEQYF. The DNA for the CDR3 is TGTGCCTGGAGTGTACAATCCTACGAGCAGTACTTC.

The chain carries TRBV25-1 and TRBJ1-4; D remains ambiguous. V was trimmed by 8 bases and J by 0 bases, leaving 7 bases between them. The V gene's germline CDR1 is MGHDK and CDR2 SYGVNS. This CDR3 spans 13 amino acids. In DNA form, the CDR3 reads TGTGCCAGCGCGCACGCAACTAATGAAAAACTGTTTTTT. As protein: CASAHATNEKLFF. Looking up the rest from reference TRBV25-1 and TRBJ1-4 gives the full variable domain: EADIYQTPRYLVIGTGKKITLECSQTMGHDKMYWYQQDPGMELHLIHYSYGVNSTEKGDLSSESTVSRIRTEHFPLTLESARPSHTSQYLCASAHATNEKLFFGSGTQLSVL.

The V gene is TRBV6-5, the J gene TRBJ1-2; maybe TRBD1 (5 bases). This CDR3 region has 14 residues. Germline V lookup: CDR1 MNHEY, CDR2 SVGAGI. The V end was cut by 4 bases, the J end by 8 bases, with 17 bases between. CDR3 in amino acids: CASSWTMDVKGYTF. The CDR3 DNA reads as TGTGCCAGCAGTTGGACAATGGACGTGAAAGGCTACACCTTC.

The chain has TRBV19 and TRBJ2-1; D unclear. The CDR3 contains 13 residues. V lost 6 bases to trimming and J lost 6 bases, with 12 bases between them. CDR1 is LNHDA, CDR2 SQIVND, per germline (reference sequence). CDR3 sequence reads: CASRALFGNEQFF. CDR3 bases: TGTGCCAGTAGGGCACTATTTGGCAATGAGCAGTTCTTC.

CDR3 DNA: TGTGCCAGTAGTAACCCCGGGACAGGCAATCCCGGGGAGCTGTTTTTT. Translation gives CASSNPGTGNPGELFF. V and J are TRBV19 and TRBJ2-2; TRBD1 agrees at 8 bases. V dropped 4 bases and J dropped 6; count of bases not matched to a gene: 10. CDR1 is LNHDA and CDR2 is SQIVND in the germline V gene (reference sequence). There are 16 residues in the CDR3.

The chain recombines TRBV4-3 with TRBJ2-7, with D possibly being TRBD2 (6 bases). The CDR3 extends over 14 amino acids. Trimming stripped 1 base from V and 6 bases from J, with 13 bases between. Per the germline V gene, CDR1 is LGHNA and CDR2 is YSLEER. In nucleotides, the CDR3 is TGCGCCAGCAGCCAAGGGCGGGGATCGGCCGAGCAGTACTTC. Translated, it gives CASSQGRGSAEQYF.

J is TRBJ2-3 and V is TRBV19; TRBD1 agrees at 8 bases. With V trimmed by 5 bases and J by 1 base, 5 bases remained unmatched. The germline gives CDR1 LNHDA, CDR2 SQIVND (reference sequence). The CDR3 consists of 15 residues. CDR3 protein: CASSPGQGGTDTQYF. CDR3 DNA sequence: TGTGCCAGTAGTCCTGGACAGGGTGGCACAGATACGCAGTATTTT.

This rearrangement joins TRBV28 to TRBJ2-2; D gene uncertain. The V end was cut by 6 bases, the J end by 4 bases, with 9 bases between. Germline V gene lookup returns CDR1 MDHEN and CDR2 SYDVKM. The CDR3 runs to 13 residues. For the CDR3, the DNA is TGTGCCAGCAGCTCCTTTAGCACCGGGGAGCTGTTTTTT. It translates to CASSSFSTGELFF. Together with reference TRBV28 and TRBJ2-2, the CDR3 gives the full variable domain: DVKVTQSSRYLVKRTGEKVFLECVQDMDHENMFWYRQDPGLGLRLIYFSYDVKMKEKGDIPEGYSVSREKKERFSLILESASTNQTSMYLCASSSFSTGELFFGEGSRLTVL.

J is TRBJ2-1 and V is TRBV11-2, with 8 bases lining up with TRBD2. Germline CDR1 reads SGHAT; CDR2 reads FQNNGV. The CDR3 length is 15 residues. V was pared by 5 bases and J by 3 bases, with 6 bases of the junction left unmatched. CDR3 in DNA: TGTGCCAGCAGCCACGGACTAGCCGGCTACAATGAGCAGTTCTTC. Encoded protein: CASSHGLAGYNEQFF.

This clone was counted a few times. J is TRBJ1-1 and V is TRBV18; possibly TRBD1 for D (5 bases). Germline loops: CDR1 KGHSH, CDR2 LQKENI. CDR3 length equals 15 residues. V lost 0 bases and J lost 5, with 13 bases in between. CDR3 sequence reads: CASSPPSTEWTEAFF. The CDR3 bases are TGTGCCAGCTCACCACCGTCGACAGAGTGGACTGAAGCTTTCTTT. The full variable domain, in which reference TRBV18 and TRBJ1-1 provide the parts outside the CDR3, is NAGVMQNPRHLVRRRGQEARLRCSPMKGHSHVYWYRQLPEEGLKFMVYLQKENIIDESGMPKERFSAEFPKEGPSILRIQQVVRGDSAAYFCASSPPSTEWTEAFFGQGTRLTVV.

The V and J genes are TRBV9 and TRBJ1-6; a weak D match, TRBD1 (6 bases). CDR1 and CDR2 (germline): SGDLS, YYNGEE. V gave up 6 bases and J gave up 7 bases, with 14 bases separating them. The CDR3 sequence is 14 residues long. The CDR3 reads CASTRGAENSPLHF. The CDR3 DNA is TGTGCCAGCACGCGGGGGGCTGAGAATTCACCCCTCCACTTT. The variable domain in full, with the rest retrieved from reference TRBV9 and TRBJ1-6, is DSGVTQTPKHLITATGQRVTLRCSPRSGDLSVYWYQQSLDQGLQFLIQYYNGEERAKGNILERFSAQQFPDLHSELNLSSLELGDSALYFCASTRGAENSPLHFGNGTRLTVT.

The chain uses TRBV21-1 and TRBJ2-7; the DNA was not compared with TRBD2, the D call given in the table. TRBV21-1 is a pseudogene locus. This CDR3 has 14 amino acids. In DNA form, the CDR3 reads TGTGCCAGCAGCAAAGACCAAAGCTGGAGCGAGCAGTACTTC. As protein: CASSKDQSWSEQYF.

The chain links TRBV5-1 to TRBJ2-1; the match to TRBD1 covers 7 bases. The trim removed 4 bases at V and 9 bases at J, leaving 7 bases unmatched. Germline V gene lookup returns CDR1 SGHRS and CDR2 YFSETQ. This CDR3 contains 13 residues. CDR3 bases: TGCGCCAGCAGCCCCACAGGGGATAGTGAGCAGTTCTTC. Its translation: CASSPTGDSEQFF.

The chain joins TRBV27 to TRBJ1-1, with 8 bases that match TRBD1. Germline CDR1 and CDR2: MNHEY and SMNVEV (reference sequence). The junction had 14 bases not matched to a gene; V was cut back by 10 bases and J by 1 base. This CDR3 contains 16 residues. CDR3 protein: CATGAGRGQGNTEAFF. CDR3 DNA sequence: TGTGCCACCGGGGCAGGGAGAGGACAGGGGAACACTGAAGCTTTCTTT.

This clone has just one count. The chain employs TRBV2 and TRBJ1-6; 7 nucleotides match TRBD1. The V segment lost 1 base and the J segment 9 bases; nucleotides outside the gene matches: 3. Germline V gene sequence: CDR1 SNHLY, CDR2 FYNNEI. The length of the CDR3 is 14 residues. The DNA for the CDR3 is TGTGCCAGCAGTGAAGAACAGGGGAGTTCACCCCTCCACTTT. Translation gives CASSEEQGSSPLHF. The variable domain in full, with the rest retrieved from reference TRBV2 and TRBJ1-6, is EPEVTQTPSHQVTQMGQEVILRCVPISNHLYFYWYRQILGQKVEFLVSFYNNEISEKSEIFDDQFSVERPDGSNFTLKIRSTKLEDSAMYFCASSEEQGSSPLHFGNGTRLTVT.

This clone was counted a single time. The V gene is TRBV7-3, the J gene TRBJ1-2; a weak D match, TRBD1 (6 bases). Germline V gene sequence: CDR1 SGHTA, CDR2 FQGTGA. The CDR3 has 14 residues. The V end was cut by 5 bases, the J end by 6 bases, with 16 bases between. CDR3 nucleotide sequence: TGTGCCAGCAGCCCCGGACAGTCTATGGATGGCTACACCTTC. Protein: CASSPGQSMDGYTF.

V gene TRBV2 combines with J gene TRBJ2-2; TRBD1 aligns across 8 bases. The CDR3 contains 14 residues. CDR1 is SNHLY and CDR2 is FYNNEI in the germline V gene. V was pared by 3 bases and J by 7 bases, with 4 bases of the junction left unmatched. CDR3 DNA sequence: TGTGCCAGCAGTGAGCAGGGGGCGAGCGGGGAGCTGTTTTTT. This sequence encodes CASSEQGASGELFF.

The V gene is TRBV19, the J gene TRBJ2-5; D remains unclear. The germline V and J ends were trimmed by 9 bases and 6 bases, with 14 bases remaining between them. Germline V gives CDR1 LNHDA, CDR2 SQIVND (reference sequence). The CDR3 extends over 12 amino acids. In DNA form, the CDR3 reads TGTGCCAGCAGCGAAGAGTGGCAGACCCAGTACTTC. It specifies CASSEEWQTQYF.

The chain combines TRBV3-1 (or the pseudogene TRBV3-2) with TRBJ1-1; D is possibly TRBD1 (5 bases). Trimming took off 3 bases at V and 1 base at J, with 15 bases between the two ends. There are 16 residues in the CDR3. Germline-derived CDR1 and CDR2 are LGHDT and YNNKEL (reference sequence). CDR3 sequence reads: CASSHAGGRANTEAFF. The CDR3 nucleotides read TGTGCCAGCAGCCACGCGGGAGGCAGGGCGAACACTGAAGCTTTCTTT.